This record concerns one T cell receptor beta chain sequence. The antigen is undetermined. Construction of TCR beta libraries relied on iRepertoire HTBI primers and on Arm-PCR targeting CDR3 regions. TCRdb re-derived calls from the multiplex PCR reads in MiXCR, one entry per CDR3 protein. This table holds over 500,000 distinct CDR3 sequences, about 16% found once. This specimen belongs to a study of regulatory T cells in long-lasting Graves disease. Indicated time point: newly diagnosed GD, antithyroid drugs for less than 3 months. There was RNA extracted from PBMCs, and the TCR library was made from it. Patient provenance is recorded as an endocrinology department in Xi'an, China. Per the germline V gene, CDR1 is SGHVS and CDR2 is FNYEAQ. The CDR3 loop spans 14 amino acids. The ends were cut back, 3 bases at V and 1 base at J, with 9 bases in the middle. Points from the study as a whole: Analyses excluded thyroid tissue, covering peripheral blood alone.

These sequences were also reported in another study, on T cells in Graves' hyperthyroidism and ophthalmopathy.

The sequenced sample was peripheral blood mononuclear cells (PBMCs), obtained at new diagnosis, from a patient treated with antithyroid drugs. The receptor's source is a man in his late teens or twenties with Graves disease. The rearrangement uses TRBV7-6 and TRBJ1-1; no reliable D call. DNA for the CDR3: TGTGCCAGCAGCTTCTCTGTCGGGAACACTGAAGCTTTCTTT. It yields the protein CASSFSVGNTEAFF.